This is a list of T cell receptor beta chains from one sample in a study of shared clonotypes between healthy human individuals. Profiled with immunoSEQ multiplex PCR; TCRdb holds only in-frame clones, not every one. The sample holds about 490,000 clones, roughly 85% seen once. The sequencing input was PBMCs. The source of these receptors is a middle-aged woman in good health. Some clones in this sample may be carry-over from other donors' samples. The CDR3 runs from the conserved cysteine through the conserved F or W. The D gene is left open where the match is weak. Rows may omit the clone size; those that give it use once, few, many or a size class.

>TRBV18|-|TRBJ2-3|-
CASSPSSRTNTDTQYF
TGTGCCAGCTCACCATCCTCGCGGACTAACACAGATACGCAGTATTTT
>TRBV5-4|TRBD1|TRBJ1-1|-
CASSNRGGGNTEAFF
TGTGCCAGCAGCAACAGGGGAGGGGGGAACACTGAAGCTTTCTTT
>TRBV7-3|TRBD1|TRBJ2-7|-
CASSPSTGEEQYF
TGTGCCAGCAGCCCAAGTACAGGGGAAGAGCAGTACTTC
>TRBV7-3|TRBD1|TRBJ1-1|few
CASSPPGGITEAFF
TGTGCCAGCAGCCCGCCAGGGGGAATCACTGAAGCTTTCTTT
>TRBV5-1|-|TRBJ2-7|few
CASSGRDNPLSEQYF
TGCGCCAGCAGCGGGCGGGACAATCCGTTGAGTGAGCAGTACTTC
>TRBV27|TRBD2|TRBJ2-3|-
CATRAAGGSDTQYF
TGTGCCACCCGAGCAGCGGGAGGGTCAGATACGCAGTATTTT
>TRBV11-3|-|TRBJ1-1|-
CASSYRVDTEAFF
TGTGCCAGCAGCTATAGGGTCGACACTGAAGCTTTCTTT
>TRBV6-5|-|TRBJ1-1|-
CATSWNRNTEAFF
TGTGCCACCTCGTGGAACCGGAACACTGAAGCTTTCTTT
>TRBV7-2|-|TRBJ2-2|-
CASSSSSRPANTGELFF
TGTGCCAGCAGCTCCAGCAGCCGACCCGCGAACACCGGGGAGCTGTTTTTT
>TRBV29-1|TRBD2|TRBJ2-1|-
CSVETSGRRDEQFF
TGCAGCGTTGAGACTAGCGGGAGGCGTGATGAGCAGTTCTTC
>TRBV6-5|-|TRBJ2-1|-
CASSYGTPPEQFF
TGTGCCAGCAGTTACGGGACTCCCCCCGAGCAGTTCTTC
>TRBV5-1|TRBD2|TRBJ2-1|-
CASSLSGKSYNEQFF
TGCGCCAGCAGCCTTAGCGGGAAGTCCTACAATGAGCAGTTCTTC
>TRBV7-9|-|TRBJ1-5|-
CASSPAGRDNQPQHF
TGTGCCAGCAGCCCCGCCGGCAGGGACAATCAGCCCCAGCATTTT
>TRBV27|TRBD2|TRBJ2-1|-
CASSLGTSGRYNEQFF
TGTGCCAGCAGTCTAGGGACTAGCGGGAGATACAATGAGCAGTTCTTC
>TRBV5-4|-|TRBJ1-1|-
CASSFRAEAFF
TGTGCCAGCAGCTTCCGGGCCGAAGCTTTCTTT
>TRBV4-1|TRBD1|TRBJ1-5|-
CASSQYGTGISNQPQHF
TGCGCCAGCAGCCAGTATGGGACAGGGATTAGCAATCAGCCCCAGCATTTT
>TRBV15|-|TRBJ1-5|-
CATSASKFQPQHF
TGTGCCACCAGCGCCTCGAAGTTCCAGCCCCAGCATTTT
>TRBV18|TRBD2|TRBJ2-4|once
CASSPGLAGGNIQYF
TGTGCCAGCTCACCAGGACTAGCGGGAGGGAACATTCAGTACTTC
>TRBV11-2|-|TRBJ2-5|-
CASSLAGQQEETQYF
TGTGCCAGCAGCTTAGCTGGACAGCAAGAGGAGACCCAGTACTTC
>TRBV4-1|TRBD1|TRBJ2-1|once
CASSQVNTGGLYNEQFF
TGCGCCAGCAGCCAAGTTAACACAGGGGGACTCTACAATGAGCAGTTCTTC
>TRBV7-9|TRBD2|TRBJ2-5|-
CASSSSSGRAGETQYF
TGTGCCAGCAGCTCCTCTAGCGGGAGGGCCGGGGAGACCCAGTACTTC
>TRBV10-1|-|TRBJ2-7|few
CASSESSQSAEQYF
TGCGCCAGCAGTGAGTCTTCACAGAGCGCCGAGCAGTACTTC
>TRBV10-2|TRBD1|TRBJ2-5|-
CASRGQGVGETQYF
TGCGCCAGCAGGGGACAGGGGGTAGGGGAGACCCAGTACTTC
>TRBV9|-|TRBJ1-3|-
CASSARPGNTIYF
TGTGCCAGCAGCGCCAGACCTGGAAACACCATATATTTT
>TRBV21-1|-|TRBJ1-2|-
CASSKGMVDRAKFIYGYTF
TGTGCCAGCAGCAAAGGCATGGTGGACAGGGCGAAATTTATCTATGGCTACACCTTC
>TRBV4-1|-|TRBJ2-1|-
CASSQEGPDVYNEQFF
TGCGCCAGCAGCCAAGAAGGTCCAGATGTCTACAATGAGCAGTTCTTC
>TRBV19|TRBD2|TRBJ2-7|once
CASSPRTSGSYEQYF
TGTGCCAGTAGTCCCCGCACTAGCGGGTCCTACGAGCAGTACTTC
>TRBV5-6|TRBD1|TRBJ2-7|-
CASSLSRDRGPPRYEQYF
TGTGCCAGCAGCTTGAGCCGGGACAGGGGGCCCCCAAGATACGAGCAGTACTTC
>TRBV28|TRBD1|TRBJ2-5|once
CASSSARTGWGTQYF
TGTGCCAGCAGTTCCGCACGGACAGGGTGGGGGACCCAGTACTTC
>TRBV15|-|TRBJ2-1|-
CATSPGILDYNEQFF
TGTGCCACCAGCCCTGGGATTCTAGACTACAATGAGCAGTTCTTC
>TRBV18|-|TRBJ1-2|-
CASSPRPEYYGYTF
TGTGCCAGCTCACCACGGCCAGAATACTATGGCTACACCTTC
>TRBV27|-|TRBJ2-7|-
CASSRPGWGSPYEQYF
TGTGCCAGCAGTCGGCCGGGGTGGGGCTCCCCCTACGAGCAGTACTTC
>TRBV6-1|-|TRBJ2-1|-
CASREVHQYNEQFF
TGTGCCAGCAGGGAAGTCCACCAGTACAATGAGCAGTTCTTC
>TRBV5-4|-|TRBJ2-1|-
CASSPDSNNEQFF
TGTGCCAGCAGCCCGGACAGTAACAATGAGCAGTTCTTC
>TRBV11-2|-|TRBJ2-3|-
CASSSSSLDTQYF
TGTGCCAGCAGCTCCTCCTCCTTGGATACGCAGTATTTT
>TRBV27|-|TRBJ1-2|-
CAGSSSNYGYTF
TGTGCCGGCAGTTCTTCCAACTATGGCTACACCTTC
>TRBV10-3|-|TRBJ1-2|-
CAISASGQGVYGYTF
TGTGCCATCAGTGCCTCTGGACAAGGGGTCTATGGCTACACCTTC
>TRBV7-3|-|TRBJ2-1|-
CASSQGLSSYNEQFF
TGTGCCAGCAGCCAGGGGCTTAGCTCCTACAATGAGCAGTTCTTC
>TRBV11-3|TRBD2|TRBJ2-1|few
CASSLGLAGYNEQFF
TGTGCCAGCAGCCTGGGACTAGCGGGGTACAATGAGCAGTTCTTC
>TRBV5-4|-|TRBJ1-2|-
CASSLAGTEGYTF
TGTGCCAGCAGCTTGGCGGGGACGGAAGGCTACACCTTC
>TRBV9|TRBD2|TRBJ2-2|-
CASRASGGPAGELFF
TGTGCCAGCAGGGCATCGGGAGGGCCGGCCGGGGAGCTGTTTTTT
>TRBV11-2|-|TRBJ2-2|-
CASSSGMVTGELFF
TGTGCCAGCAGCTCCGGGATGGTCACCGGGGAGCTGTTTTTT
>TRBV7-8|TRBD1|TRBJ2-5|-
CANSLDRDRGRAETQYF
TGTGCCAACAGCTTGGACCGGGACAGGGGGCGCGCAGAGACCCAGTACTTC
>TRBV5-5|-|TRBJ1-1|many
CASSQGGNTEAFF
TGTGCCAGCAGCCAAGGGGGGAACACTGAAGCTTTCTTT
>TRBV7-2|TRBD2|TRBJ2-7|-
CASRARLAGNYEQYF
TGTGCCAGCAGAGCCCGACTAGCGGGAAACTACGAGCAGTACTTC
>TRBV6-1|TRBD2|TRBJ2-5|-
CASSEGIAGEIRETQYF
TGTGCCAGCAGTGAAGGGATAGCGGGAGAGATTCGAGAGACCCAGTACTTC
>TRBV4-3|TRBD1|TRBJ2-7|-
CASSPGQRHYEQYF
TGCGCCAGCAGCCCGGGACAGAGGCACTACGAGCAGTACTTC
>TRBV5-1|-|TRBJ2-3|-
CASSLWEADTQYF
TGCGCCAGCAGCTTGTGGGAGGCAGATACGCAGTATTTT
>TRBV28|-|TRBJ1-4|-
CASSFVKPNEKLFF
TGTGCCAGCAGTTTCGTAAAGCCTAATGAAAAACTGTTTTTT
>TRBV4-1|TRBD2|TRBJ2-7|-
CASSQGLAGVLSGEQYF
TGCGCCAGCAGCCAGGGACTAGCGGGAGTACTATCGGGAGAGCAGTACTTC
>TRBV13|-|TRBJ1-5|-
CASSLRGSTNQPQHF
TGTGCCAGCAGCTTACGAGGCAGTACCAATCAGCCCCAGCATTTT
>TRBV7-8|-|TRBJ2-7|-
CASSPRTVKRGSYEQYF
TGTGCCAGCAGCCCCAGGACAGTCAAGCGCGGCTCCTACGAGCAGTACTTC